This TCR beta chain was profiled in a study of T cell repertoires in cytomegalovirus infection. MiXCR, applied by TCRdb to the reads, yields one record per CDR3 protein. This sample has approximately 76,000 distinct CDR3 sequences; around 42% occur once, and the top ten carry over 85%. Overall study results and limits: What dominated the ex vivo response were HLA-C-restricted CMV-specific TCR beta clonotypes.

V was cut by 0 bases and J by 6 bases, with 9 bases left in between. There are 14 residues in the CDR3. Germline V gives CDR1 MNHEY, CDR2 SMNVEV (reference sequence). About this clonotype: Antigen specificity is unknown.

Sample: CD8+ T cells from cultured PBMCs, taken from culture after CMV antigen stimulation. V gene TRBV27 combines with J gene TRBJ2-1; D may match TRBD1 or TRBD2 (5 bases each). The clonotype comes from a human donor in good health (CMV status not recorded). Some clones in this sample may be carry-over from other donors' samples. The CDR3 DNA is TGTGCCAGCAGTTTATCACTAGGGGCCAATGAGCAGTTCTTC. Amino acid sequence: CASSLSLGANEQFF.